These 20 T cell receptor beta chains originate from one sample sequenced in a study of shared clonotypes between healthy human individuals. Naive CD8 cells lacked CD45RO, underwent positive selection for CCR7 and left out terminally differentiated effector memory CD45RA+ cells. TCRdb keeps only in-frame clones here, not all; method: immunoSEQ multiplex PCR. The sample includes around 2,100,000 clones, over 85% of them seen just once. The sample was naive CD8+ T cells sorted from blood. All receptors derive from a man in his late teens or twenties in good health.

For this clone: The sample carries other DNA sequences with the same CDR3. The chain combines TRBV7-2 with TRBJ2-7; 12 bases agree with TRBD1. Germline CDR1 is SGHTA and CDR2 is FQGNSA. The CDR3 totals 14 residues. With V trimmed by 4 bases and J by 4 bases, 2 bases remained unmatched. The CDR3 region has the DNA TGTGCCAGCAGCTGGGGACAGGGGGCGTACGAGCAGTACTTC. Translation gives CASSWGQGAYEQYF.

The rearrangement links TRBV27 to TRBJ2-7; no clear D. The CDR3 runs to 15 residues. Germline assignment: CDR1 MNHEY and CDR2 SMNVEV (reference sequence). Trimming removed 6 bases at V and 0 bases at J, with 15 bases between. Here the CDR3 reads CASSNTLSSSYEQYF. CDR3 DNA sequence: TGTGCCAGCAGCAACACCCTATCTAGCTCCTACGAGCAGTACTTC.

This chain connects TRBV5-4 to TRBJ2-7; D is ambiguous. Germline CDR1 SGHNT, CDR2 YYREEE (reference sequence). The CDR3 is made up of 13 amino acids. Trimming left V 4 bases short and J 3 bases short, with 11 bases between. The CDR3 coding sequence is TGTGCCAGCAGCGTTGGCCCAATCTACGAGCAGTACTTC. Translating gives CASSVGPIYEQYF.

This clone was observed once. The sample contains more than one DNA sequence encoding this CDR3. This chain joins TRBV11-2 and TRBJ2-1, with D possibly TRBD2 on 5 matching bases. V lost 8 bases and J 7 bases, leaving 9 bases between the germline ends. This CDR3 is 11 amino acids long. Germline V gene sequence: CDR1 SGHAT, CDR2 FQNNGV. CDR3 in amino acids: CASRRGNEQFF. The CDR3, as DNA: TGTGCCAGCCGCCGAGGGAATGAGCAGTTCTTC.

V gene TRBV30 combines with J gene TRBJ2-5; D not certain. The J call may not be correct, given that the DNA end is closer to TRBJ2-7. The CDR3 is 12 amino acids. The V gene's germline CDR1 is GTSNPN and CDR2 SVGIG (reference sequence). The CDR3 DNA reads as TGTGCCTTTTCTACGGAGACCTACGAGCAGTACTTC. This sequence encodes CAFSTETYEQYF.

The V and J genes are TRBV11-2 and TRBJ2-7; either TRBD1 or TRBD2 may fit D (5 bases each). CDR1 and CDR2 (germline): SGHAT, FQNNGV. V was pared by 5 bases and J by 2 bases, with 13 bases between. CDR3 size: 14 residues. CDR3 amino acids: CASSHTGAAYEQYF. Written as DNA, the CDR3 is TGTGCCAGCAGCCATACCGGGGCGGCCTACGAGCAGTACTTC.

The chain carries TRBV15 and TRBJ1-4; a weak D match, TRBD1 (5 bases). The CDR3 covers 14 residues. CDR1 and CDR2 from the germline V gene are LNHNV and YYDKDF (reference sequence). V was clipped by 3 bases and J by 8 bases, with 13 bases between them. CDR3 residues: CATSSWDGTEKLFF. CDR3 bases: TGTGCCACCAGCAGCTGGGACGGTACCGAAAAACTGTTTTTT.

This chain connects TRBV10-2 to TRBJ2-2; 9 bases match TRBD1. Per germline, CDR1 WSHSY and CDR2 SAAADI. V lost 6 bases, J lost 4 bases, and 6 bases stayed unmatched. The CDR3 loop spans 15 amino acids. The DNA for the CDR3 is TGCGCCAGCAGCCCGGGACAGGGACCCACCGGGGAGCTGTTTTTT. Encoded protein: CASSPGQGPTGELFF.

V is TRBV7-9 and J is TRBJ2-7; D is possibly TRBD2 (7 bases). The CDR3 runs 15 residues. Per germline, CDR1 SEHNR and CDR2 FQNEAQ (reference sequence). Trimming pared 6 bases from V and 2 bases from J, leaving 17 bases between. The CDR3 loop reads CASSLAGEGAYEQYF. DNA of the CDR3: TGTGCCAGCAGTCTAGCAGGGGAGGGGGCCTACGAGCAGTACTTC.

This rearrangement joins TRBV27 to TRBJ1-2; TRBD1 aligns across 7 bases. The germline CDR1 and CDR2 sequences are MNHEY and SMNVEV (reference sequence). Losses at the gene ends were 6 bases for V and 8 bases for J; bases not matched to a gene: 6. CDR3 length: 12 amino acids. The CDR3: CASSQTGVGYTF. The CDR3 nucleotides are TGTGCCAGCAGCCAAACAGGGGTAGGCTACACCTTC.

Points on this clone: Sequence at one end of the junction differs from germline and may be a read error. This chain connects TRBV27 to TRBJ2-1; the match to TRBD1 covers 8 bases. CDR1 is MNHEY and CDR2 is SMNVEV in the germline V gene (reference sequence). CDR3 length equals 17 residues. In nucleotides, the CDR3 is TGTGCCAGCAGTTTTTTCCCGGCAGGGGGCTCCCACAATGAGCAGTTCTTC. This gives the protein CASSFFPAGGSHNEQFF.

J is TRBJ1-2 and V is TRBV18; 7 bases are a match to TRBD1. The ends lost 3 bases at V and 4 bases at J; junction bases unmatched: 5. This CDR3 is built from 14 residues. Germline values: CDR1 KGHSH, CDR2 LQKENI. The CDR3 sequence is CASSPEGAGYGYTF. The CDR3 nucleotides are TGTGCCAGCTCACCGGAGGGGGCGGGCTATGGCTACACCTTC.

V usage is TRBV21-1 and J usage is TRBJ2-4; the listed D gene, TRBD2, was not tested against the DNA. TRBV21-1 is reported as a pseudogene. The CDR3 has 16 amino acids. The CDR3 loop reads CASTPRGGKAKNIQYF. CDR3 DNA: TGTGCCAGCACCCCCAGGGGAGGGAAGGCCAAAAACATTCAGTACTTC.

DNA of the CDR3: TGTGCCAGCAGCTTGGCGCTAGGGGAAGAGACCCAGTACTTC. Amino acid sequence: CASSLALGEETQYF. This chain links TRBV5-5 with TRBJ2-5; tentatively, D is TRBD1 (5 bases). Germline-derived CDR1 and CDR2 are SGHKS and YYEKEE (reference sequence). The length of the CDR3 is 14 residues. V was trimmed by 0 bases and J by 3 bases, leaving 9 bases between them.

V and J are TRBV6-5 and TRBJ2-7; 9 nucleotides align to TRBD1. After removal of 4 bases from V and 1 base from J, the junction contained 5 bases not matched to a gene. CDR3 length: 15 amino acids. From germline, CDR1 is MNHEY and CDR2 SVGAGI. CDR3 in DNA: TGTGCCAGCAGTTGGGGACAGGGAACGTCCTACGAGCAGTACTTC. As protein: CASSWGQGTSYEQYF.

The J gene is TRBJ1-5, the V gene TRBV6-6; weak D call: TRBD1 (5 bases). Germline CDR1 and CDR2: MNHNY and SVGAGI (reference sequence). V was trimmed by 5 bases and J by 4 bases, leaving 15 bases between them. This CDR3 has 15 amino acids. This chain's CDR3 is CASSRPGPDNQPQHF. Here the CDR3 DNA reads TGTGCCAGCAGTAGACCGGGGCCTGATAATCAGCCCCAGCATTTT.

Comments on this clone: Other DNA sequences of this sample code for an identical CDR3. The chain employs TRBV10-3 and TRBJ2-7; no firm D call. Germline-derived CDR1 and CDR2 are ENHRY and SYGVKD. The CDR3 loop spans 14 amino acids. The ends were cut back, 0 bases at V and 0 bases at J, with 6 bases in the middle. The CDR3 nucleotides read TGTGCCATCAGTGAGTCGGGCTCCTCCTACGAGCAGTACTTC. It specifies CAISESGSSYEQYF.

This rearrangement joins TRBV19 to TRBJ1-1, with a possible D match to TRBD1 (6 bases). The CDR3 has 15 residues. Germline values: CDR1 LNHDA, CDR2 SQIVND (reference sequence). The V and J ends lost 4 bases and 0 bases respectively, with 12 bases between them. For the CDR3, the DNA is TGTGCCAGTAGTAGGACAGTTTATATGAACACTGAAGCTTTCTTT. It encodes CASSRTVYMNTEAFF.

This chain links TRBV9 with TRBJ1-6; a weak D match, TRBD1 (6 bases). Trimming removed 3 bases at V and 10 bases at J, with 14 bases between. Germline V gives CDR1 SGDLS, CDR2 YYNGEE. The CDR3 extends over 14 amino acids. CDR3 sequence (DNA): TGTGCCAGCAGCGAGGGGGGAGGGTACTCACCCCTCCACTTT. This codes for CASSEGGGYSPLHF.

V and J are TRBV7-9 and TRBJ1-1, with D perhaps TRBD1 (5 bases). There are 15 residues in the CDR3. CDR1 is SEHNR and CDR2 is FQNEAQ in the germline V gene (reference sequence). The V end was cut by 5 bases, the J end by 1 base, with 14 bases between. DNA for the CDR3: TGTGCCAGCAGCCAGACTTCAGGGAAGAACACTGAAGCTTTCTTT. Translated: CASSQTSGKNTEAFF.